The T cell receptor beta chain under discussion was sequenced for a study of graft-versus-host responses after intestinal transplantation. Study-wide findings and caveats: The authors found GvH clones in recipient marrow, some appearing first in ileum or blood.

Looked up from germline, CDR1 is SGDLS and CDR2 is YYNGEE. The CDR3 runs to 16 residues. Trimming at V came to 2 bases and at J to 7 bases, leaving 5 bases not matched to a gene. A note on this clone: What it binds is unknown.

Sequencing was performed with immunoSEQ multiplex PCR; in TCRdb, only in-frame clones are kept and a portion is missing. The table records roughly 90,000 clones, roughly 90% of them present only once. Sample: unstimulated CD4+ T cells sorted from spleen or lymph node cells, taken before transplant. The chain couples TRBV9 to TRBJ2-1, with 14 bases fitting TRBD2. The sequence was collected from a human donor who was the organ donor for an intestinal transplant. The DNA of the CDR3 is TGTGCCAGCAGCGTGTCCGGGACTAGCGGGAGTAATGAGCAGTTCTTC. This codes for CASSVSGTSGSNEQFF.